A selection of T cell receptor beta chains follows, all from one sample in a study of blood T cell repertoires in COVID-19. Libraries were prepared by immunoSEQ multiplex PCR; TCRdb keeps only in-frame clonotypes and omits some of them. Of 140,000 to 150,000 clones in the sample, 75% to 90% were seen once. The sample comprised peripheral blood. These receptors were collected from a man between 70 and 80 years old who had recovered from COVID-19. Each CDR3 is given with its conserved first and last residue. A D gene is named only where the DNA matches it firmly. A clone size is listed for some rows: how often the clone was seen (once, few, many), or a class if it is expanded.

clone_size	d_call	v_call	j_call	cdr3_aa	cdr3_nt
once	NA	TRBV11-3	TRBJ1-6	CASSTGMGNSPLHF	TGTGCCAGCAGCACGGGAATGGGAAATTCACCCCTCCACTTT
NA	TRBD2	TRBV19	TRBJ2-2	CASSRGSGRSGELFF	TGTGCCAGTAGTAGGGGTAGCGGGAGGTCCGGGGAGCTGTTTTTT
NA	TRBD1	TRBV11-2	TRBJ1-2	CASSRDRGALGGYTF	TGTGCCAGCAGCCGCGACAGGGGGGCTCTCGGTGGCTACACCTTC
NA	NA	TRBV6-2/TRBV6-3	TRBJ2-7	CASSYAPLANSYEQYF	TGTGCCAGCAGTTACGCCCCTCTAGCGAACTCCTACGAGCAGTACTTC
NA	TRBD2	TRBV18	TRBJ2-7	CASSPEIAGGEDEQYF	TGTGCCAGCTCACCAGAAATAGCGGGAGGGGAGGACGAGCAGTACTTC
NA	TRBD1	TRBV23-1	TRBJ1-4	CASSQLRQGDEKLFF	TGCGCCAGCAGTCAACTAAGACAGGGGGATGAAAAACTGTTTTTT
NA	TRBD1	TRBV9	TRBJ1-4	CASSVGYPGTGRPTNEKLFF	TGTGCCAGCAGCGTAGGATACCCCGGGACAGGGCGACCAACTAATGAAAAACTGTTTTTT
NA	TRBD2	TRBV29-1	TRBJ2-1	CSVGAGAINNEQFF	TGCAGCGTTGGGGCGGGAGCGATCAACAATGAGCAGTTCTTC
many	NA	TRBV18	TRBJ1-6	CASSPHAGDNSPLHF	TGTGCCAGCTCACCGCACGCGGGGGATAATTCACCCCTCCACTTT
NA	TRBD1	TRBV2	TRBJ1-2	CASSAGQFNYGYTF	TGTGCCAGCAGTGCGGGACAGTTTAACTATGGCTACACCTTC
NA	NA	TRBV3-1/TRBV3-2	TRBJ2-6	CASSQWGGGVGANVLTF	TGTGCCAGCAGCCAATGGGGCGGGGGCGTTGGGGCCAACGTCCTGACTTTC
NA	NA	TRBV11-2	TRBJ1-1	CASSSGGDHTEAFF	TGTGCCAGCAGCTCTGGGGGGGACCACACTGAAGCTTTCTTT
few	NA	TRBV11-3	TRBJ1-1	CASSHRVNTEAFF	TGTGCCAGCAGCCACAGGGTGAACACTGAAGCTTTCTTT
NA	NA	TRBV3-1/TRBV3-2	TRBJ2-2	CASSSRQRRTGELFF	TGTGCCAGCAGCTCCCGCCAGCGGCGAACCGGGGAGCTGTTTTTT
NA	NA	TRBV6-5	TRBJ1-5	CASSYRQDSNQPQHF	TGTGCCAGCAGTTACAGACAGGATAGCAATCAGCCCCAGCATTTT
NA	NA	TRBV19	TRBJ2-6	CASRRQVWGANVLTF	TGTGCCAGTAGGCGACAGGTGTGGGGGGCCAACGTCCTGACTTTC
NA	TRBD1	TRBV6-5	TRBJ1-6	CASSYTRDRGSPLHF	TGTGCCAGCAGCTACACTCGTGACAGGGGTTCACCCCTCCACTTT
NA	TRBD1	TRBV19	TRBJ2-2	CASSTAGGPGELFF	TGTGCCAGTAGTACCGCAGGGGGTCCCGGGGAGCTGTTTTTT
NA	TRBD2	TRBV10-3	TRBJ2-1	CAISAPGTSGRVYNEQFF	TGTGCCATCAGTGCCCCCGGGACTAGCGGGAGAGTCTACAATGAGCAGTTCTTC
medium-sized	TRBD2	TRBV7-2	TRBJ2-7	CASSFLADSSYEQYF	TGTGCCAGCAGTTTCCTAGCGGATAGCTCCTACGAGCAGTACTTC
once	TRBD2	TRBV9	TRBJ2-1	CASSAGLAGGWGEQFF	TGTGCCAGCAGCGCTGGACTAGCGGGAGGTTGGGGTGAGCAGTTCTTC
NA	NA	TRBV21-1	TRBJ2-7	CASSKDGLPAPREAGNEQYF	TGTGCCAGCAGCAAAGACGGGTTGCCAGCTCCGAGGGAAGCTGGGAACGAGCAGTACTTC
NA	NA	TRBV27	TRBJ1-1	CASSGRTAHTEAFF	TGTGCCAGCAGTGGACGGACAGCTCACACTGAAGCTTTCTTT
NA	NA	TRBV6-2/TRBV6-3	TRBJ2-7	CASSQPPLDEQYF	TGTGCCAGCAGCCAGCCCCCCCTCGACGAGCAGTACTTC
NA	NA	TRBV7-2	TRBJ1-6	CASSLRRYNSPLHF	TGTGCCAGCAGCTTACGTAGATATAATTCACCCCTCCACTTT
NA	NA	TRBV6-2/TRBV6-3	TRBJ2-1	CASSWTNYNEQFF	TGTGCCAGCAGTTGGACTAACTACAATGAGCAGTTCTTC
NA	NA	TRBV5-6	TRBJ2-7	CASSLAAQGIYEQYF	TGTGCCAGCAGCTTGGCGGCTCAGGGGATATACGAGCAGTACTTC
once	NA	TRBV19	TRBJ2-7	CASSPGAYEQYF	TGTGCCAGTAGTCCGGGAGCCTACGAGCAGTACTTC
NA	TRBD1	TRBV13	TRBJ2-7	CASSAGTGVYEQYF	TGTGCCAGCAGCGCCGGGACAGGGGTCTACGAGCAGTACTTC
NA	TRBD2	TRBV9	TRBJ2-3	CASSPRTSGSYSDTQYF	TGTGCCAGCAGCCCCCGGACTAGCGGCAGCTATTCAGATACGCAGTATTTT
NA	NA	TRBV3-1/TRBV3-2	TRBJ2-1	CASSPFSSSYNEQFF	TGTGCCAGCAGCCCTTTCTCTAGCTCCTACAATGAGCAGTTCTTC
NA	NA	TRBV5-4	TRBJ2-1	CASSLDGFSSYNEQFF	TGTGCCAGCAGCTTGGACGGGTTTAGCTCCTACAATGAGCAGTTCTTC
NA	NA	TRBV12-3/TRBV12-4	TRBJ1-2	CASSQGDGYTF	TGTGCCAGCAGTCAGGGTGATGGCTACACCTTC
few	NA	TRBV6-4	TRBJ1-1	CASSRQVNTEAFF	TGTGCCAGCAGCCGACAGGTAAACACTGAAGCTTTCTTT
NA	NA	TRBV7-2	TRBJ2-7	CASSSPSATYEQYF	TGTGCCAGCAGCTCCCCTAGCGCTACCTACGAGCAGTACTTC
NA	NA	TRBV28	TRBJ2-3	CASSLLPQGHGTDTQYF	TGTGCCAGCAGTTTATTACCCCAGGGTCATGGGACAGATACGCAGTATTTT
NA	NA	TRBV27	TRBJ1-5	CASSLSSASNQPQHF	TGTGCCAGCAGTTTATCGAGTGCGAGCAATCAGCCCCAGCATTTT
NA	TRBD2	TRBV9	TRBJ2-2	CASSPTTSVYGELFF	TGTGCCAGCAGCCCGACGACTAGCGTTTACGGGGAGCTGTTTTTT
NA	NA	TRBV11-2	TRBJ2-3	CASTVEGLRRADTQYF	TGTGCCAGCACCGTAGAAGGTCTACGCCGGGCAGATACGCAGTATTTT
NA	TRBD1	TRBV4-3	TRBJ1-4	CASSQDLAGGGEKLFF	TGCGCCAGCAGCCAAGATCTTGCAGGGGGCGGTGAAAAACTGTTTTTT
once	NA	TRBV7-8	TRBJ1-3	CASSLASPSSGNTIYF	TGTGCCAGCAGCTTAGCGTCTCCGAGCTCTGGAAACACCATATATTTT
NA	TRBD2	TRBV7-9	TRBJ2-7	CASSEPASGKVEQYF	TGTGCCAGCAGCGAGCCGGCTAGCGGGAAGGTCGAGCAGTACTTC
few	NA	TRBV4-1	TRBJ2-5	CASSRDSQETQYF	TGCGCCAGCAGCCGAGACAGCCAAGAGACCCAGTACTTC